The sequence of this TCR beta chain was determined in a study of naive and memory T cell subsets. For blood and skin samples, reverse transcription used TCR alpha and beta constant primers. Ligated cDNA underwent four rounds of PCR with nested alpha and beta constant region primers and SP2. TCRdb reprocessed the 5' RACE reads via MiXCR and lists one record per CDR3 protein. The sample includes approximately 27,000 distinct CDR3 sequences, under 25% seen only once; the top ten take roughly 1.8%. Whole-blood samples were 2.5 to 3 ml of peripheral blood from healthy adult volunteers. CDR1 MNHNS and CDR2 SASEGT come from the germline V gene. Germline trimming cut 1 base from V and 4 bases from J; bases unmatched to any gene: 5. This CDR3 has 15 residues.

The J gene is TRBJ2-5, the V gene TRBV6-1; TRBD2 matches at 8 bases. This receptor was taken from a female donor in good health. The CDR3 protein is CASSEGAGGSETQYF. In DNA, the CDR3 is TGTGCCAGCAGTGAAGGTGCGGGGGGTTCAGAGACCCAGTACTTC.